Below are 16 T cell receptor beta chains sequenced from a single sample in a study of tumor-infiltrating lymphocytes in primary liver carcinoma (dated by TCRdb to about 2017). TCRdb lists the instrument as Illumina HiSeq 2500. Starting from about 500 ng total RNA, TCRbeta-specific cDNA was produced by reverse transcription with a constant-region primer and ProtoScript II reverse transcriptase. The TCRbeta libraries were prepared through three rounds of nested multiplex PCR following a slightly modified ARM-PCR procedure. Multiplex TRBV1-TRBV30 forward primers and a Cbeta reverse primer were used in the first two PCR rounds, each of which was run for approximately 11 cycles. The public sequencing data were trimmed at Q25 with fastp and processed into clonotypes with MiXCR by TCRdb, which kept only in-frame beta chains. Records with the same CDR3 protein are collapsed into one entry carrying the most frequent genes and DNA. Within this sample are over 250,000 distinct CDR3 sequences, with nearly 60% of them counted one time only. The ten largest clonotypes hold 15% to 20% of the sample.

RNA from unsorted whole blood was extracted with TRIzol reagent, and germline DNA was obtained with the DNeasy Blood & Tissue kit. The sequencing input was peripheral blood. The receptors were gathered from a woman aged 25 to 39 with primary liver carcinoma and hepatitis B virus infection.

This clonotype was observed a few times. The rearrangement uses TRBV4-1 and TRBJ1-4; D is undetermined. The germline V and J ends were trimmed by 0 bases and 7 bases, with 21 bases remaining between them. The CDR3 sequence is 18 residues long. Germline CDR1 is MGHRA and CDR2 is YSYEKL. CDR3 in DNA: TGCGCCAGCAGCCAAGAAAGCTGGAGGGAACTCCACGGTGAAAAACTGTTTTTT. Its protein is CASSQESWRELHGEKLFF.

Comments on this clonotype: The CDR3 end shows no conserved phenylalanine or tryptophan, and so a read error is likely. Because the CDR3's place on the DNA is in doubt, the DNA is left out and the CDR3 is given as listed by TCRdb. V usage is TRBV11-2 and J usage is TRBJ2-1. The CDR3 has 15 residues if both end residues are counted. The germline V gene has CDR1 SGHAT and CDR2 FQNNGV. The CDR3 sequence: CASSLERSPYNERFS.

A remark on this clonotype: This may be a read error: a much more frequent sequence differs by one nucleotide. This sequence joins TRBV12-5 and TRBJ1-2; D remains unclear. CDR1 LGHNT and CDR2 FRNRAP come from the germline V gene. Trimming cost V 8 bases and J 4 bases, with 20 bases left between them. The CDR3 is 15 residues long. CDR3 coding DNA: TGTGCTAGTTGTAACCTTTCGAGTGAGCTCTATGGCTACACCTTC. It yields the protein CASCNLSSELYGYTF.

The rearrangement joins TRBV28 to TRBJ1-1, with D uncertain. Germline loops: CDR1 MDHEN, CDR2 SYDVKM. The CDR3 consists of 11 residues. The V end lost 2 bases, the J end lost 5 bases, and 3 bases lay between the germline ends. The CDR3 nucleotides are TGTGCCAGCAGTTTAGCTACTGAAGCTTTCTTT. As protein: CASSLATEAFF.

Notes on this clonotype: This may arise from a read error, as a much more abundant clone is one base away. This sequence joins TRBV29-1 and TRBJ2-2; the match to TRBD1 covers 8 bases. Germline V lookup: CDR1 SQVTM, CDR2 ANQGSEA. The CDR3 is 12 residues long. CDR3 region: CSVTTGAGELLF. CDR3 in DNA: TGCAGCGTAACGACAGGGGCCGGGGAGCTGCTTTTT.

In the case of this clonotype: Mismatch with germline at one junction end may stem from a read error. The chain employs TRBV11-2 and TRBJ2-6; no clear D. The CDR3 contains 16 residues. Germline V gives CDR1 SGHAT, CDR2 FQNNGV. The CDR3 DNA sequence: TGTGCCGGCAGCTTAGATCAATCTCCCTGGGCCAACGTCTTGACTTTC. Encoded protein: CAGSLDQSPWANVLTF.

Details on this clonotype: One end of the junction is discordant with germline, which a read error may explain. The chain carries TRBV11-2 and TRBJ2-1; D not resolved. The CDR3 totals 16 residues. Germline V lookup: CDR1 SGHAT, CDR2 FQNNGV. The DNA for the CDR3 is TGTGCCAGCAACTTAGGGCTGGGTAGTCAGGTGGGTGAGCAGTTTTTC. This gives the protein CASNLGLGSQVGEQFF.

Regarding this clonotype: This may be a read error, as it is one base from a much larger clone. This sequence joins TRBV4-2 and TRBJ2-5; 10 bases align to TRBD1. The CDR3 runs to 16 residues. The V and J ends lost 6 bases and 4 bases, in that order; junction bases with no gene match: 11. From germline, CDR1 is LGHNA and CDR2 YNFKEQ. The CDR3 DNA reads TGTGCCAGCAGACATACCCTGACAGGGGGCTTAGAGACCCAGTACTTC. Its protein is CASRHTLTGGLETQYF.

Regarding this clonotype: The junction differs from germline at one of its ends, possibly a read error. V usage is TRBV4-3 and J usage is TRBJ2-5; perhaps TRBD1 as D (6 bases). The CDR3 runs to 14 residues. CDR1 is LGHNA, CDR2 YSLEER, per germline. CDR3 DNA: TGCGCCAGGAGCCGAGACAGGACACAAGAGACCCAGTACTTC. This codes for CARSRDRTQETQYF.

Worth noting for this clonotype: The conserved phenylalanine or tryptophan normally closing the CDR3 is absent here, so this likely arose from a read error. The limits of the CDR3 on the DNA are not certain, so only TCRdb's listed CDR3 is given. The CDR3 spells CASSHRGRGGTDTRYL. V usage is TRBV12-3 or TRBV12-4 and J usage is TRBJ2-3; the table names TRBD1, a call not compared with the DNA. The CDR3 sequence runs 16 residues, both termini included.

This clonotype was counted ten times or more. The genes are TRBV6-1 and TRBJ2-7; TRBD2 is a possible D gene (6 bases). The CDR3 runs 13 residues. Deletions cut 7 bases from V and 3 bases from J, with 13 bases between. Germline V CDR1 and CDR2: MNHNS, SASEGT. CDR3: CASTPRGSYEQYF. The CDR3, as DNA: TGTGCCAGCACCCCCCGGGGGAGCTACGAGCAGTACTTC.

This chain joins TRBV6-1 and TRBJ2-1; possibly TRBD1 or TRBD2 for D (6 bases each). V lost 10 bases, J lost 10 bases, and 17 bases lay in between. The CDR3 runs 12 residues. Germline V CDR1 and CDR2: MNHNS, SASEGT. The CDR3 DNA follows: TGTGCCAACAGGGTGACTAGGCGGGAGCAGTTCTTC. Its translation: CANRVTRREQFF.

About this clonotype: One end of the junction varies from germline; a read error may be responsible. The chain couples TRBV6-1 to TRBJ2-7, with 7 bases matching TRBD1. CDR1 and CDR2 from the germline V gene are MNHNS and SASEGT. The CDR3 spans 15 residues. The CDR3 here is CASGLRDSSSYEQDF. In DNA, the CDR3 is TGTGCCAGCGGTCTCCGGGACAGTTCTTCCTACGAGCAGGACTTC.

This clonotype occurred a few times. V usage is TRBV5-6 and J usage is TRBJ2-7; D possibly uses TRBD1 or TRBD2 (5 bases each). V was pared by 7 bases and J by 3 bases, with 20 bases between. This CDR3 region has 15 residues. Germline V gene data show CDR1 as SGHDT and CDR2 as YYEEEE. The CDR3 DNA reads TGTGCCAGCGGGGGAATTTCGACGGGGAACTACGAGCAGTACTTC. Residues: CASGGISTGNYEQYF.

The CDR3 bases are TGTGCCAGCAGCCTCCTGACAGGACTCAACTACGAGCAGTACTTC. Its translation: CASSLLTGLNYEQYF. The rearrangement joins TRBV14 to TRBJ2-7; D possibly corresponds to TRBD1 (6 bases). The CDR3 spans 15 residues. Germline CDR1 reads SGHDN; CDR2 reads FVKESK. The germline V and J ends were trimmed by 4 bases and 3 bases, with 16 bases remaining between them.

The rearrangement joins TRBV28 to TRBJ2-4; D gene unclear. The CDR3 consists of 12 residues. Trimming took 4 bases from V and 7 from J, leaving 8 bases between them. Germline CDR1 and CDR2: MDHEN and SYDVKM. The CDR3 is CASSSLRNIQYF. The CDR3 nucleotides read TGTGCCAGCAGTTCTCTGAGGAACATTCAGTACTTC.